This T cell receptor (beta chain) was captured in a study of T cells after posttransplantation cyclophosphamide. Germline lookup yields CDR1 MGHRA and CDR2 YSYEKL. The length of the CDR3 is 15 residues. J lost 9 bases, V lost 2 bases, and 5 bases had no gene match. Sequenced by immunoSEQ multiplex PCR; TCRdb stores in-frame clones only, minus some. In the table there are 15,000 to 17,000 clones, more than 70% of which are singletons. Control samples came 1 year after myeloablative marrow transplants with methotrexate plus calcineurin inhibitor. Findings and caveats of the study: After PTCy, TRB diversity resembled that of CNI/methotrexate controls. Tissue-infiltrating T cells from skin or gut overlapped little with blood T cells.

On this clone itself: Its antigen remains unidentified.

The gene calls are TRBV4-1 and TRBJ2-1; 12 nucleotides line up with TRBD2. The receptor was isolated from a male patient younger than 35 who received an allogeneic stem cell transplant from a related donor, was CMV-positive, and had no GVHD. The T cells may partly be graft donor cells. Sequencing used PBMCs, obtained approximately 390 days after allogeneic stem cell transplant with calcineurin inhibitor and methotrexate. The CDR3 region has the DNA TGCGCCAGCAGCCAATTACTAGCGGGAGGTAGTGAGCAGTTCTTC. Translating it yields CASSQLLAGGSEQFF.